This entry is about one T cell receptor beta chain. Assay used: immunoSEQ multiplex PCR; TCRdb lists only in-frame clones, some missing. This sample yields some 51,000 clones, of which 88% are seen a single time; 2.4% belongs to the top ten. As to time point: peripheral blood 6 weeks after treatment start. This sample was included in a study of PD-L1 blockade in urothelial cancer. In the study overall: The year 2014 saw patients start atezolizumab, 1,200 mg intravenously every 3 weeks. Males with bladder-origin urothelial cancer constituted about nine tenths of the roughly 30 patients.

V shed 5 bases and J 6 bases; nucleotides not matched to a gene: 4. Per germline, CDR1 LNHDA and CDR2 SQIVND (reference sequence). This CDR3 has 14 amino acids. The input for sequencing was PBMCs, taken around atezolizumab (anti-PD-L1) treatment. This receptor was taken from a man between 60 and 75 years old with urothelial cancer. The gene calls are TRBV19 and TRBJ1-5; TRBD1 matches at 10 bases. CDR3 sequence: CASSSTGGGQPQHF. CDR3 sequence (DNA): TGTGCCAGTAGTTCGACAGGGGGCGGTCAGCCCCAGCATTTT.